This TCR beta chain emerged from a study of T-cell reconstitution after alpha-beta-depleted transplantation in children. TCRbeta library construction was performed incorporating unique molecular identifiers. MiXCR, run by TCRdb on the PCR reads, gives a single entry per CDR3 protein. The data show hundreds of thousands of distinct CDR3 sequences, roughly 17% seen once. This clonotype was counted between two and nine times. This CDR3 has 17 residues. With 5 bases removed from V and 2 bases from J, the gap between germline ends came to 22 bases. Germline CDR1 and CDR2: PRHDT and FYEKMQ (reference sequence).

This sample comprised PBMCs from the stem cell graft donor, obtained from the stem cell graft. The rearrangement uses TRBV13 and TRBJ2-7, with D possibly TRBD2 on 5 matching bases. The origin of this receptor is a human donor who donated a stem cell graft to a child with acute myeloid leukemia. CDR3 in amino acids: CASSPQDGNRKAYEQYF. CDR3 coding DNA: TGTGCCAGCAGCCCTCAGGACGGGAACCGAAAGGCCTACGAGCAGTACTTC. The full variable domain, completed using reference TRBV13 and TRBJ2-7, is AAGVIQSPRHLIKEKRETATLKCYPIPRHDTVYWYQQGPGQDPQFLISFYEKMQSDKGSIPDRFSAQQFSDYHSELNMSSLELGDSALYFCASSPQDGNRKAYEQYFGPGTRLTVT.